The rows below give T cell receptor beta chains drawn from one sample of a study of T-cell reconstitution after alpha-beta-depleted transplantation in children. TCRdb processed the PCR reads anew with MiXCR; each CDR3 protein has one entry. The sample yields some 120,000 distinct CDR3 sequences, roughly 10% seen once. Sequences were derived from PBMCs, mostly from graft donor cells, sampled 180 days after TCRalphabeta/CD19-depleted stem cell transplant. The receptors were sampled from a girl less than two years old who had a stem cell transplant for combined immunodeficiency, so the T cells may come from the graft donor. Both conserved end residues are part of each CDR3. D genes are given only for firm matches. The listing skips clone size in some rows; elsewhere it reads once, few, many or a size class.

clone size	V gene	J gene	D gene	CDR3 protein	CDR3 DNA
NA	TRBV7-2	TRBJ2-7	NA	CASSPLGGTGVAYEQYF	TGTGCCAGCAGCCCCTTGGGGGGTACAGGGGTAGCCTACGAGCAGTACTTC
NA	TRBV5-1	TRBJ2-7	TRBD1	CASSPRDRGYGGYEQYF	TGCGCCAGCAGCCCCCGGGACAGGGGGTATGGTGGGTACGAGCAGTACTTC
NA	TRBV20-1	TRBJ2-7	TRBD1	CSARDPFDRGLYEQYF	TGCAGTGCTAGAGATCCCTTCGACAGGGGGCTCTACGAGCAGTACTTC
few	TRBV7-3	TRBJ2-1	NA	CASSLRDMSPGLFF	TGTGCCAGCAGCTTAAGGGACATGAGCCCGGGTCTGTTCTTC
many	TRBV20-1	TRBJ2-7	NA	CSARGQSYEQYF	TGCAGTGCTAGGGGTCAGTCCTACGAGCAGTACTTC
few	TRBV5-8	TRBJ2-5	NA	CASSLRGAGETQYF	TGTGCCAGCAGCTTGAGGGGGGCTGGGGAGACCCAGTACTTC
NA	TRBV12-3/TRBV12-4	TRBJ2-7	NA	CASSFAVGYEQYF	TGTGCCAGCAGTTTTGCAGTAGGCTACGAGCAGTACTTC
NA	TRBV28	TRBJ1-5	NA	CASSMQGGGYSNQPQHF	TGTGCCAGTAGCATGCAGGGAGGAGGGTATAGCAATCAGCCCCAGCATTTT
NA	TRBV5-1	TRBJ2-1	NA	CASSLRHFQGSPNEQFF	TGCGCCAGCAGTCTCCGCCATTTTCAGGGATCTCCGAATGAGCAGTTCTTC
many	TRBV11-2	TRBJ2-7	TRBD1	CASSPFWAGGEGMGEQYF	TGTGCCAGCAGCCCCTTTTGGGCAGGGGGCGAGGGTATGGGGGAGCAGTACTTC
many	TRBV5-1	TRBJ1-1	NA	CASSLTSTVNTEAFF	TGCGCCAGCAGCTTGACAAGTACGGTAAACACTGAAGCTTTCTTT
NA	TRBV3-1	TRBJ2-1	TRBD1	CASSQQTGTGTYNEQFF	TGTGCCAGCAGCCAACAAACCGGGACAGGGACTTACAATGAGCAGTTCTTC
NA	TRBV7-6	TRBJ2-2	TRBD2	CASSLALVAGGNTGELFF	TGTGCCAGCAGCTTAGCGCTGGTAGCGGGGGGTAACACCGGGGAGCTGTTTTTT
few	TRBV5-1	TRBJ2-1	NA	CASSLMGNYNEQFF	TGCGCCAGCAGCTTGATGGGAAACTACAATGAGCAGTTCTTC
few	TRBV27	TRBJ2-5	TRBD2	CASSLLGTTTETQYF	TGTGCCAGCAGTTTATTAGGGACTACCACGGAGACCCAGTACTTC
few	TRBV7-9	TRBJ2-7	TRBD1	CASSPHRDRVAYEQYF	TGTGCCAGCAGCCCCCATCGGGACAGGGTAGCCTACGAGCAGTACTTC
few	TRBV6-2/TRBV6-3	TRBJ2-2	NA	CASGNTGELFF	TGTGCCAGCGGGAACACCGGGGAGCTGTTTTTT
few	TRBV10-3	TRBJ2-6	NA	CAISESLGPGANVLTF	TGTGCCATCAGTGAGTCTTTGGGGCCCGGGGCCAACGTCCTGACTTTC
few	TRBV20-1	TRBJ2-3	NA	CSASRGADTQYF	TGCAGTGCTAGCCGCGGGGCAGATACGCAGTATTTT
NA	TRBV4-2	TRBJ2-3	NA	CASSQTPGTDTQYF	TGTGCCAGCAGCCAGACCCCTGGCACAGATACGCAGTATTTT
NA	TRBV2	TRBJ2-7	NA	CASNPPWPSYEQYF	TGTGCCAGCAACCCTCCCTGGCCTAGTTACGAGCAGTACTTC
NA	TRBV7-8	TRBJ2-7	NA	CASMATHEQYF	TGTGCCAGCATGGCGACCCACGAGCAGTACTTC
NA	TRBV29-1	TRBJ2-1	TRBD2	CSVEGSGVLDYNEQFF	TGCAGCGTTGAAGGTAGCGGGGTCTTGGACTACAATGAGCAGTTCTTC
NA	TRBV6-5	TRBJ2-2	NA	CASSRRDWNTGELFF	TGTGCCAGCAGTCGCCGGGACTGGAACACCGGGGAGCTGTTTTTT
NA	TRBV10-3	TRBJ2-7	TRBD1	CATRQGEGEQYF	TGTGCCACCAGACAGGGGGAGGGCGAGCAGTACTTC
NA	TRBV4-3	TRBJ2-1	TRBD2	CASSQRFSGTNNEQFF	TGCGCCAGCAGCCAAAGGTTTAGCGGGACAAACAATGAGCAGTTCTTC
many	TRBV10-3	TRBJ2-2	TRBD1	CAISEDDRDTGELFF	TGTGCCATCAGTGAGGATGACAGGGACACCGGGGAGCTGTTTTTT
few	TRBV11-2	TRBJ1-1	NA	CASSLEGPGTEAFF	TGTGCCAGCAGCTTAGAGGGTCCAGGGACTGAAGCTTTCTTT
few	TRBV24-1	TRBJ2-3	NA	CATSDPGTADTDTQYF	TGTGCCACCAGTGACCCCGGGACCGCGGATACAGATACGCAGTATTTT